This entry concerns a single T cell receptor (beta chain). Repertoires were generated with immunoSEQ multiplex PCR, while TCRdb's copy carries only in-frame clones and drops some. The sample contains 2 million to 2.5 million clones, 95% of which appear only once. Trimming shortened V by 4 bases and J by 7 bases, and 4 bases separated the two germline ends. The CDR3 runs 10 residues. CDR1 is DFQATT and CDR2 is SNEGSKA in the germline V gene (reference sequence). This entry comes from a study of shared clonotypes between healthy human individuals. V is TRBV20-1 and J is TRBJ1-4; no definite D call. The source is a man younger than 30 in good health. Sequencing input: naive CD4+ T cells sorted from blood. Subset indicated: CD45RA+ positively selected. The CDR3 nucleotides are TGCAGTGCTAAGGCTGAAAAACTGTTTTTT. Amino acids: CSAKAEKLFF.